The T cell receptor beta chain described here comes from a study of metastatic and nonmetastatic thyroid tumors. About the study: Blood and tumor or nodule tissue repertoires from malignant and benign thyroid patients were compared.

The CDR3 is 17 residues long. Germline V CDR1 and CDR2: SGDLS, YYNGEE. V lost 2 bases, J lost 3 bases, and 6 bases stayed unmatched. Thyroid surgery took place with no prior treatment in any patient. This clone was counted many times. The target antigen is unknown. Authors' analysis steps: Across clinicopathological groups, CDR3 differences served as the basis for building a distant-metastasis classifier for papillary thyroid cancer. With MiXCR, TCRdb called clones anew from the PCR reads. The V and J calls, along with clone size, are taken from TCRdb and not from the paper's own processing. The sample lists around 89,000 clones; under 15% were seen once. The study's findings and limits: A significant increase in TCR beta diversity was reportedly seen in malignant thyroid tumors relative to benign nodules, in blood and tumor.

The clonotype comes from a female donor with papillary thyroid cancer or a benign thyroid nodule (not recorded which). Some clones in this sample may be carry-over from other donors' samples. The V call is TRBV9, the J call TRBJ2-3, with 13 bases lining up with TRBD2. Sequencing was performed on blood. CDR3 in amino acids: CASSVGTSGGATDTQYF. The DNA for the CDR3 is TGTGCCAGCAGCGTGGGAACTAGCGGGGGGGCAACAGATACGCAGTATTTT.